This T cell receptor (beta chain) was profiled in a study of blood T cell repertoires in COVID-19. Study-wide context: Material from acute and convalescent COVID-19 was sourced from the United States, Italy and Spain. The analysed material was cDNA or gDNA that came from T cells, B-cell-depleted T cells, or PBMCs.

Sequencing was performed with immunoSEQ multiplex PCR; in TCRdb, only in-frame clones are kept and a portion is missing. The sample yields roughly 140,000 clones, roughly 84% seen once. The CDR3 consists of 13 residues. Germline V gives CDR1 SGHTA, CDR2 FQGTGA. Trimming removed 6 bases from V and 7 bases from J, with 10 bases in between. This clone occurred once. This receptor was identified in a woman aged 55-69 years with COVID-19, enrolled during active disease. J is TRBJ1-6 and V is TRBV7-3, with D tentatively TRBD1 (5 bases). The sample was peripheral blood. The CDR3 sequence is CASSTGRNSPLHF. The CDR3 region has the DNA TGTGCCAGCAGTACAGGTCGGAATTCACCCCTCCACTTT.